This T cell receptor (beta chain) emerged from a study of T cells in tuberculosis. Study-level points and caveats: Some low-affinity tetramer-binding T cells may be absent from this sample.

After thawing and overnight rest, PBMC were stained with GMM-loaded CD1B tetramer, viability dye and anti-CD3 for sorting. C32 glucose monomycolate from Rhodococcus equi was loaded onto the CD1B tetramers. PBMC for tetramer sorting were first depleted of CD14-expressing monocytes. Generated by immunoSEQ multiplex PCR, the TCRdb table keeps only in-frame clones and is missing some. The data contain tens of thousands of clones, roughly 88% of them singletons. This clonotype was obtained from an adult woman with latent tuberculosis. The specimen sequenced was CD1b-GMM tetramer-negative cells sorted from PBMCs.

For the CDR3, the DNA is TGTGCCAGTAGCCTAAATGGTCGCGGGGTTGATAATTCACCCCTCCACTTT. Translating gives CASSLNGRGVDNSPLHF. The chain has TRBV19 and TRBJ1-6, with D uncertain. This CDR3 comprises 17 residues. V was shortened by 6 bases and J by 5 bases, with 20 bases between the two germline ends. CDR1 and CDR2 (germline): LNHDA, SQIVND (reference sequence).